This T cell receptor (beta chain) emerged from a study of cytomegalovirus exposure and HLA in healthy donors. PCR employed 60 Vbeta and 13 Jbeta primers. Assay used: immunoSEQ multiplex PCR; TCRdb lists only in-frame clones, some missing. Its clone listing holds 70,000 or so clones. The CDR3 loop spans 15 amino acids. V was shortened by 6 bases and J by 2 bases, with 14 bases between the two germline ends. The germline gives CDR1 LNHDA, CDR2 SQIVND (reference sequence). This TCR derives from a man aged 35 to 55 in good health and CMV-seronegative. The chain recombines TRBV19 with TRBJ2-1; TRBD2 is a possible D gene (6 bases). Sequenced sample: PBMCs. In DNA, the CDR3 is TGTGCCAGTAGCCCACTAGCTACCGCCTACAATGAGCAGTTCTTC. Its translation: CASSPLATAYNEQFF.